This T cell receptor beta chain was captured in a study of blood T cell repertoires in COVID-19. On the study more broadly: COVID-19 samples collected from the United States, Italy and Spain covered acute and convalescent phases.

TCRdb's table, derived via immunoSEQ multiplex PCR, lists solely in-frame clones and lacks some. This table holds 250,000 or so clones, approximately 90% found once. This clone has just one count. Germline V CDR1 and CDR2: DFQATT, SNEGSKA (reference sequence). The V segment lost 3 bases and the J segment 7 bases; nucleotides outside the gene matches: 6. This CDR3 spans 14 amino acids. This chain joins TRBV20-1 and TRBJ2-1, with 10 positions matching TRBD2. This clonotype was obtained from a woman aged 30 to 39 with acute COVID-19. The specimen sequenced was PBMCs or T cells enriched from blood (not recorded which). The CDR3 DNA reads as TGCAGTGCTAGTCTAGCGGGAGTCGCGAATGAGCAGTTCTTC. It yields the protein CSASLAGVANEQFF.